These 21 T cell receptor beta chains were sequenced from one sample in a study of T cell responses to AZD1222 COVID-19 vaccine. The protocol was immunoSEQ multiplex PCR, while the TCRdb copy is restricted to in-frame clones and leaves out a portion. The sample includes approximately 150,000 clones, roughly nine tenths seen only once; the top ten take less than 9.5%. The sample in question was peripheral blood, obtained 28 days after the second AZD1222 dose. The receptors shown here come from an adult who received the AZD1222 COVID-19 vaccine.

This chain joins TRBV12-5 and TRBJ2-5, with no clear D. The CDR3 extends over 17 amino acids. Germline assignment: CDR1 LGHNT and CDR2 FRNRAP. Trimming removed 7 bases at V and 2 bases at J, with 23 bases between. This CDR3 is CASVARSIQKLQETQYF. Here the CDR3 DNA reads TGTGCTAGTGTCGCCAGGTCCATACAAAAGCTTCAAGAGACCCAGTACTTC.

CDR3 residues: CASSLLDRGRITEAFF. The CDR3 bases are TGTGCCAGCAGTCTTTTGGACAGGGGGCGTATCACTGAAGCTTTCTTT. J is TRBJ1-1 and V is TRBV28; 11 bases align to TRBD1. The CDR3 spans 16 residues. V trimming: 5 bases; J trimming: 4 bases; junction bases outside the gene matches: 9. CDR1 is MDHEN and CDR2 is SYDVKM in the germline V gene.

The chain joins TRBV27 to TRBJ1-2; unclear D gene. Germline-derived CDR1 and CDR2 are MNHEY and SMNVEV (reference sequence). The CDR3 runs 15 residues. The V end lost 3 bases, the J end lost 0 bases, and 11 bases lay between the germline ends. The CDR3 nucleotides are TGTGCCAGCAGTTTTGGAGGGATATCTAACTATGGCTACACCTTC. Its translation: CASSFGGISNYGYTF.

The J gene is TRBJ2-2, the V gene TRBV7-9; TRBD1 matches at 7 bases. The CDR3 covers 14 residues. V shed 4 bases, J shed 5 bases, and the junction held 4 bases outside the gene matches. Germline V gene lookup returns CDR1 SEHNR and CDR2 FQNEAQ (reference sequence). CDR3 region: CASSSDRATGELFF. The CDR3 DNA sequence: TGTGCCAGCAGCTCCGACAGGGCGACCGGGGAGCTGTTTTTT.

The chain employs TRBV10-3 and TRBJ1-2, with 11 bases aligning to TRBD1. The length of the CDR3 is 12 residues. The germline V gene has CDR1 ENHRY and CDR2 SYGVKD. V lost 7 bases, J lost 10 bases, and 5 bases stayed unmatched. The CDR3 DNA sequence: TGTGCCATCAAAAAGGGACAGGGGGACTACACCTTC. It codes for CAIKKGQGDYTF.

The V and J genes are TRBV5-1 and TRBJ1-2; 8 bases align to TRBD1. V dropped 0 bases and J dropped 0; count of bases not matched to a gene: 4. The CDR3 consists of 16 residues. CDR1 and CDR2 from the germline V gene are SGHRS and YFSETQ. For the CDR3, the DNA is TGCGCCAGCAGCTTGGGACAGGGACAGGCTAACTATGGCTACACCTTC. Amino acids: CASSLGQGQANYGYTF. The full variable domain, its missing parts supplied by reference TRBV5-1 and TRBJ1-2, is KAGVTQTPRYLIKTRGQQVTLSCSPISGHRSVSWYQQTPGQGLQFLFEYFSETQRNKGNFPGRFSGRQFSNSRSEMNVSTLELGDSALYLCASSLGQGQANYGYTFGSGTRLTVV.

The rearrangement joins TRBV11-2 to TRBJ2-1, with 12 bases fitting TRBD2. The CDR3 loop spans 17 amino acids. After removal of 5 bases from V and 7 bases from J, the junction contained 12 bases not matched to a gene. The germline CDR1 and CDR2 sequences are SGHAT and FQNNGV. In DNA form, the CDR3 reads TGTGCCAGCAGCCAAATTGCACGGACTAGCGGGGTAAATGAGCAGTTCTTC. Translation gives CASSQIARTSGVNEQFF.

The chain carries TRBV19 and TRBJ2-1; D is unresolved. This CDR3 is built from 12 residues. The germline V gene encodes CDR1 LNHDA and CDR2 SQIVND (reference sequence). V was trimmed by 1 base and J by 9 bases, leaving 7 bases between them. For the CDR3, the DNA is TGTGCCAGTAGTATAGGTCCGGTTGAGCAGTTCTTC. This encodes CASSIGPVEQFF.

The chain uses TRBV2 and TRBJ1-5; 7 positions agree with TRBD1. The V segment lost 4 bases and the J segment 4 bases; nucleotides outside the gene matches: 7. The CDR3 contains 15 residues. Germline V gene lookup returns CDR1 SNHLY and CDR2 FYNNEI. CDR3 region: CASSGGQGGNQPQHF. CDR3 DNA: TGTGCCAGCAGTGGGGGCCAGGGGGGTAATCAGCCCCAGCATTTT.

The rearrangement links TRBV29-1 to TRBJ1-1; tentatively, D is TRBD1 (5 bases). V was trimmed by 2 bases and J by 0 bases, leaving 10 bases between them. The CDR3 consists of 14 residues. CDR1 is SQVTM, CDR2 ANQGSEA, per germline. CDR3 sequence (DNA): TGCAGCGTTGAATCGCGGGGCTTGAACACTGAAGCTTTCTTT. This encodes CSVESRGLNTEAFF. The full variable domain, in which reference TRBV29-1 and TRBJ1-1 provide the parts outside the CDR3, is SAVISQKPSRDICQRGTSLTIQCQVDSQVTMMFWYRQQPGQSLTLIATANQGSEATYESGFVIDKFPISRPNLTFSTLTVSNMSPEDSSIYLCSVESRGLNTEAFFGQGTRLTVV.

The rearrangement joins TRBV6-5 to TRBJ1-4, with D possibly matching TRBD1 (5 bases). The CDR3 consists of 16 residues. CDR1 is MNHEY, CDR2 SVGAGI, per germline. With 4 bases removed from V and 4 bases from J, the gap between germline ends came to 16 bases. As DNA, the CDR3 is TGTGCCAGCAGTTCGTTATCCGGACACTTTAATGAAAAACTGTTTTTT. It specifies CASSSLSGHFNEKLFF.

The chain has TRBV27 and TRBJ1-1; 11 positions match TRBD1. The CDR3 loop spans 14 amino acids. Looked up from germline, CDR1 is MNHEY and CDR2 is SMNVEV (reference sequence). J gave up 4 bases and V 5 bases, and 3 bases lay outside the gene matches. The CDR3 sequence: CASSLGQGVTEAFF. In DNA, the CDR3 is TGTGCCAGCAGTCTGGGACAGGGGGTCACTGAAGCTTTCTTT.

The V gene is TRBV19, the J gene TRBJ2-7; 9 bases fit TRBD1. The J segment lost 2 bases and the V segment lost 4 bases, leaving 9 bases of the junction unmatched. The CDR3 is made up of 16 amino acids. Germline V gene data show CDR1 as LNHDA and CDR2 as SQIVND (reference sequence). CDR3 DNA sequence: TGTGCCAGTAGTAGGGGACAGGGTGCCGACGCCTACGAGCAGTACTTC. Amino acids: CASSRGQGADAYEQYF.

V usage is TRBV25-1 and J usage is TRBJ1-6; D is unclear. Germline lookup yields CDR1 MGHDK and CDR2 SYGVNS. This CDR3 region has 12 residues. The V end lost 0 bases, the J end lost 6 bases, and 0 bases lay between the germline ends. CDR3 coding DNA: TGTGCCAGCAGTGAATATAATTCACCCCTCCACTTT. As protein: CASSEYNSPLHF.

V gene TRBV7-6 combines with J gene TRBJ2-3; TRBD2 matches 8 bases. V lost 5 bases and J lost 4; bases outside the gene matches: 17. This CDR3 contains 18 residues. In germline, CDR1 is SGHVS, CDR2 FNYEAQ. The CDR3 here is CASSAIVEREKVADTQYF. In DNA, the CDR3 is TGTGCCAGCAGCGCAATTGTTGAGCGGGAGAAGGTCGCAGATACGCAGTATTTT.

The gene calls are TRBV18 and TRBJ1-4, with TRBD1 as a possible D gene (5 bases). The CDR3 sequence is 17 residues long. Germline CDR1 is KGHSH and CDR2 is LQKENI. Trimming removed 6 bases at V and 4 bases at J, with 21 bases between. CDR3 sequence reads: CASSPGRFLGDNEKLFF. The CDR3 region has the DNA TGTGCCAGCTCCCCTGGCCGGTTTTTGGGGGATAATGAAAAACTGTTTTTT.

The chain employs TRBV3-1 (or the pseudogene TRBV3-2) and TRBJ1-3, with D uncertain. V gave up 4 bases and J gave up 0 bases, with 22 bases separating them. There are 19 residues in the CDR3. Germline V lookup: CDR1 LGHDT, CDR2 YNNKEL (reference sequence). This CDR3 reads CASSRIVDLFHPSGNTIYF. Written as DNA, the CDR3 is TGTGCCAGCAGCCGAATTGTGGACCTTTTTCACCCCTCTGGAAACACCATATATTTT.

The chain carries TRBV19 and TRBJ2-1; D remains ambiguous. CDR1 is LNHDA, CDR2 SQIVND, per germline (reference sequence). V dropped 3 bases and J dropped 5 bases, with 11 bases sitting between them. This CDR3 comprises 14 residues. This CDR3 reads CASSIRVWDNEQFF. The CDR3 coding sequence is TGTGCCAGTAGTATTAGGGTTTGGGACAATGAGCAGTTCTTC.

This rearrangement joins TRBV19 to TRBJ1-4; TRBD1 is a possible D gene (5 bases). This CDR3 contains 16 residues. V lost 4 bases, J lost 10 bases, and 22 bases lay in between. Germline CDR1 and CDR2: LNHDA and SQIVND (reference sequence). CDR3 loop: CASSSISGSSIPKLFF. CDR3 coding DNA: TGTGCCAGTAGTAGCATCTCAGGGAGTTCGATCCCAAAACTGTTTTTT.

The chain is built from TRBV7-2 and TRBJ2-1; D unclear. This CDR3 has 13 amino acids. V lost 5 bases to trimming and J lost 8 bases, with 13 bases between them. Germline CDR1 SGHTA, CDR2 FQGNSA. In DNA form, the CDR3 reads TGTGCCAGCAGCCTCCGGACCTGGGATGAGCAGTTCTTC. As protein: CASSLRTWDEQFF. Full variable domain (outside the CDR3, taken from reference TRBV7-2 and TRBJ2-1): GAGVSQSPSNKVTEKGKDVELRCDPISGHTALYWYRQSLGQGLEFLIYFQGNSAPDKSGLPSDRFSAERTGGSVSTLTIQRTQQEDSAVYLCASSLRTWDEQFFGPGTRLTVL.

This clone was observed a few times. V and J are TRBV28 and TRBJ1-2; no clear D gene. Germline loops: CDR1 MDHEN, CDR2 SYDVKM. The CDR3 spans 14 residues. The V gene lost 5 bases and the J gene lost 4 bases, with 14 bases spanning the gap. The CDR3 reads CASSPPGRSYGYTF. For the CDR3, the DNA is TGTGCCAGCAGTCCCCCCGGCAGGAGCTATGGCTACACCTTC.